This T cell receptor beta chain is from a study of human T cells and chemical hapten exposure. This clonotype was detected ten times or more. Its antigen is undetermined. Study conclusions and caveats: TCRs at high frequency, those above 1 in 1000, did not change with DPC sensitization.

The time point here: pre-sensitization, week 0. The treatment is: therapeutic diphenylcyclopropenone sensitization with weekly scalp DPC. Staff drew blood before applying each patch test. The CDR3 is made up of 14 amino acids. V lost 11 bases and J lost 1, with 15 bases in between. Germline lookup yields CDR1 MNHEY and CDR2 SVGEGT. TCRdb reanalysed the RACE reads using MiXCR and keeps one entry per CDR3 protein. The repertoire includes about 80,000 distinct CDR3 sequences, 11% to 15% of them detected once, and over 3.5% sits in the top ten. This clonotype originated in a woman between 50 and 59 years old with alopecia areata. Some clones in this sample may be carry-over from other donors' samples. Sequencing used whole blood, obtained in connection with sensitization to the hapten diphenylcyclopropenone (DPC). V and J are TRBV6-2 or TRBV6-3 and TRBJ1-5; perhaps TRBD1 as D (5 bases). CDR3 nucleotides: TGTGCCCACCCAGGGCGATCGAGCAATCAGCCCCAGCATTTT. Translated: CAHPGRSSNQPQHF.